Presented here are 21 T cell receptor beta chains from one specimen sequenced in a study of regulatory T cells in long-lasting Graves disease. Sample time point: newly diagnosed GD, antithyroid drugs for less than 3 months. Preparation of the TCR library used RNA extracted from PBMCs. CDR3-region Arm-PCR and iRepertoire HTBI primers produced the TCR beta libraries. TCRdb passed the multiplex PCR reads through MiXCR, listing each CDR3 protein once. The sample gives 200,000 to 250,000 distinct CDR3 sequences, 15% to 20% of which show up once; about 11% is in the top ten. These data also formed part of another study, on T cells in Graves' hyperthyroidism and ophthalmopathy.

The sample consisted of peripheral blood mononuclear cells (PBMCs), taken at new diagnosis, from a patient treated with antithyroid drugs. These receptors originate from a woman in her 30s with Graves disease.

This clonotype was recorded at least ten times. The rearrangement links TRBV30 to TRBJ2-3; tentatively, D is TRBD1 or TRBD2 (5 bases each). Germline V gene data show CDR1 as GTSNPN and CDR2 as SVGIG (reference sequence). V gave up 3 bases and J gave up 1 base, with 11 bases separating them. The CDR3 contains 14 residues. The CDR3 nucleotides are TGTGCCTGGAGAAAAACGGGACGCACAGATACGCAGTATTTT. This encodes CAWRKTGRTDTQYF.

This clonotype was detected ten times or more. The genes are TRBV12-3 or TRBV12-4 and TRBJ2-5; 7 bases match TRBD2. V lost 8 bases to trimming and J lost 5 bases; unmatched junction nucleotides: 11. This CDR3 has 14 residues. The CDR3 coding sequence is TGTGCCAGCGTTTGGGCGGGAGTAGAGGAGACCCAGTACTTC. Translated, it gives CASVWAGVEETQYF.

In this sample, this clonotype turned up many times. CDR3: CASSLVQGDTGELFF. In DNA, the CDR3 is TGTGCCAGCAGCTTGGTGCAGGGGGACACCGGGGAGCTGTTTTTT. The V and J genes are TRBV5-6 and TRBJ2-2; 7 bases fit TRBD1. After removal of 0 bases from V and 3 bases from J, the junction contained 2 bases not matched to a gene. The CDR3 loop spans 15 amino acids. Germline CDR1 reads SGHDT; CDR2 reads YYEEEE.

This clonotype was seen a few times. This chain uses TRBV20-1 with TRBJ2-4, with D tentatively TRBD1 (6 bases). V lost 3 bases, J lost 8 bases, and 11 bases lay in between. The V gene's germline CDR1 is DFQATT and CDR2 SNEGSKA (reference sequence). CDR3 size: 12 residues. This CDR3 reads CSARFPGDIQYF. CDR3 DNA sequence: TGCAGTGCTAGGTTCCCAGGGGACATTCAGTACTTC.

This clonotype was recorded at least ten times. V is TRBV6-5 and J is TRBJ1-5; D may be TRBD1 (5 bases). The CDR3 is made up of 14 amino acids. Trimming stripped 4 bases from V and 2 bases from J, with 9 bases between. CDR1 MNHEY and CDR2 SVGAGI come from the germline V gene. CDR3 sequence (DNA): TGTGCCAGCAGTTGGAGGGGAGGCAATCAGCCCCAGCATTTT. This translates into CASSWRGGNQPQHF.

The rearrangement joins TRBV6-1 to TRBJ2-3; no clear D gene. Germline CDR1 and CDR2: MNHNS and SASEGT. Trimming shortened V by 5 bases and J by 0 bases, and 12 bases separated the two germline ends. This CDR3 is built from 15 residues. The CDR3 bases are TGTGCCAGCAGTCGAACCCTTACTAGCACAGATACGCAGTATTTT. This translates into CASSRTLTSTDTQYF.

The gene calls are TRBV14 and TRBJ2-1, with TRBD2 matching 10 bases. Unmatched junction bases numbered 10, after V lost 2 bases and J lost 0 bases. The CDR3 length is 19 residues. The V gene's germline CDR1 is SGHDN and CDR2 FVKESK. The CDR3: CASSQKGLAYLSSYNEQFF. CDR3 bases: TGTGCCAGCAGCCAAAAGGGACTAGCGTACCTCAGCTCCTACAATGAGCAGTTCTTC.

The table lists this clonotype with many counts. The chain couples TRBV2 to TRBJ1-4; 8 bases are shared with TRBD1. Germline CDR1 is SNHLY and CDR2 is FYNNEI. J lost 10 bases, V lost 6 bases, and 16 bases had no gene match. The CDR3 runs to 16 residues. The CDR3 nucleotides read TGTGCCAGCAGCCTATCGCGCGGACAGGGCGTAGGAAAACTGTTTTTT. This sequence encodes CASSLSRGQGVGKLFF.

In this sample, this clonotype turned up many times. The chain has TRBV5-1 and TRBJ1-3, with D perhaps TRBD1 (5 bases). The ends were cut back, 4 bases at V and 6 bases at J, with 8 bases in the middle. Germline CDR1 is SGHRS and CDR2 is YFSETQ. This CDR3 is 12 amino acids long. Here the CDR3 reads CASSTGQNTIYF. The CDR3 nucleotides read TGCGCCAGCAGCACCGGACAAAACACCATATATTTT.

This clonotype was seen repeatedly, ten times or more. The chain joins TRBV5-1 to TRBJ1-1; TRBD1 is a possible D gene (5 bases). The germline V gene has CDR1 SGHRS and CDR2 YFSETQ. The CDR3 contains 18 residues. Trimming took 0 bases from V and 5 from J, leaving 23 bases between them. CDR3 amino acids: CASSLGPSGRGGKTEAFF. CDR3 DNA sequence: TGCGCCAGCAGCTTGGGTCCATCGGGGCGCGGGGGAAAAACTGAAGCTTTCTTT.

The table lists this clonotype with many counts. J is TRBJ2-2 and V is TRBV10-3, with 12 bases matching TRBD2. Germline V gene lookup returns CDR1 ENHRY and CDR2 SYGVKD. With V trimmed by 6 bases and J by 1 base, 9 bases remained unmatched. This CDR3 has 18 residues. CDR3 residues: CAISHGLAGSKNTGELFF. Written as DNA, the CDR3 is TGTGCCATCAGCCACGGACTAGCGGGGTCCAAGAACACCGGGGAGCTGTTTTTT.

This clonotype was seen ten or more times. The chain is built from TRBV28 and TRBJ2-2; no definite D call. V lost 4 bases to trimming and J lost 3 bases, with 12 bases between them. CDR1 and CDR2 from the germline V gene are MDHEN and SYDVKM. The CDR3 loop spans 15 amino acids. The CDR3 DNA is TGTGCCAGCAGTTACCAGGCCCGCTACACCGGGGAGCTGTTTTTT. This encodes CASSYQARYTGELFF.

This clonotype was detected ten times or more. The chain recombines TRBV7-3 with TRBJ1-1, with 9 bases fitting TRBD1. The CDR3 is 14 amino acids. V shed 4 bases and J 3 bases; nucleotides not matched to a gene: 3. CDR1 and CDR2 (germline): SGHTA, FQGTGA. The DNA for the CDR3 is TGTGCCAGCAGCTCCGGACAGGGGCACACTGAAGCTTTCTTT. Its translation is CASSSGQGHTEAFF.

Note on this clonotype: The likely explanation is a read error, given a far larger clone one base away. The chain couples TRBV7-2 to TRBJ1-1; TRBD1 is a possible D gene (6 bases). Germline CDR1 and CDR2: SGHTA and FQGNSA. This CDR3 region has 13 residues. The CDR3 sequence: CAGRGFMNTEAFF. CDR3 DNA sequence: TGTGCCGGCAGGGGATTCATGAACACTGAAGCTTTCTTT. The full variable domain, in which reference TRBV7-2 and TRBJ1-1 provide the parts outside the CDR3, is GAGVSQSPSNKVTEKGKDVELRCDPISGHTALYWYRQSLGQGLEFLIYFQGNSAPDKSGLPSDRFSAERTGGSVSTLTIQRTQQEDSAVYLCAGRGFMNTEAFFGQGTRLTVV.

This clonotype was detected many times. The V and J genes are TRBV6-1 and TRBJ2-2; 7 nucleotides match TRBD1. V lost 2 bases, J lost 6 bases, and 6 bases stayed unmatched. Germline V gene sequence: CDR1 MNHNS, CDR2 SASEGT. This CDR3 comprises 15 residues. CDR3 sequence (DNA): TGTGCCAGCAGTGAATGGGAAACAGGGGCCGGGGAGCTGTTTTTT. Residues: CASSEWETGAGELFF.

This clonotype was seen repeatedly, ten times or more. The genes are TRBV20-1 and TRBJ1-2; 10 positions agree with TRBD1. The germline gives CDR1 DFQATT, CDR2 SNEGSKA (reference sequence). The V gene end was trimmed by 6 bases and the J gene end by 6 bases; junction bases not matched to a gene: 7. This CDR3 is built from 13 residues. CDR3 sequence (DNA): TGCAGTGCCTCGGGACAGGGGAGAAATGGCTACACCTTC. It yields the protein CSASGQGRNGYTF.

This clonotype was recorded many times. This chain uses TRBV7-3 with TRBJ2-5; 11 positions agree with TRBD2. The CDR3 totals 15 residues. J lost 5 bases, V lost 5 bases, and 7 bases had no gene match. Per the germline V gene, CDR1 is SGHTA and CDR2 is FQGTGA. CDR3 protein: CASSRSGGAAETQYF. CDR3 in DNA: TGTGCCAGCAGCCGTAGCGGGGGGGCCGCGGAGACCCAGTACTTC.

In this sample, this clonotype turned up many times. CDR3 sequence (DNA): TGCAGTGCTAGAGATGGGACTCTCGGCGAGCAGTACTTC. Amino acids: CSARDGTLGEQYF. This chain joins TRBV20-1 and TRBJ2-7, with D tentatively TRBD2 (6 bases). The CDR3 length is 13 residues. The V end was cut by 0 bases, the J end by 6 bases, with 12 bases between. Germline V lookup: CDR1 DFQATT, CDR2 SNEGSKA (reference sequence).

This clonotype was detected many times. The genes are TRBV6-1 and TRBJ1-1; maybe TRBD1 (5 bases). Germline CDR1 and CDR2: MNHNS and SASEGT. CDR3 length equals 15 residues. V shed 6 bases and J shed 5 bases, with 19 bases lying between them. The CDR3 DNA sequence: TGTGCCAGCAGCCCGGGGGGTGGCAGCGGTACTGAAGCTTTCTTT. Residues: CASSPGGGSGTEAFF.

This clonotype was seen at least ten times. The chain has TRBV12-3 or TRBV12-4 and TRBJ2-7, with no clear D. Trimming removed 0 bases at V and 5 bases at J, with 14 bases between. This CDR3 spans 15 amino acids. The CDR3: CASSLAQRQWDEQYF. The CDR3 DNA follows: TGTGCCAGCAGTTTAGCGCAGAGGCAGTGGGACGAGCAGTACTTC.

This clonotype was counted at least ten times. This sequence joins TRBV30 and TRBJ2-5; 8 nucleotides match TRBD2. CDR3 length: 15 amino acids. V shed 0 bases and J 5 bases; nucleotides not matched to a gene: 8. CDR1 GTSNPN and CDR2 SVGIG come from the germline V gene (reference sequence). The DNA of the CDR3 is TGTGCCTGGAGTGTACTCGGGGGGGAGAGGGAGACCCAGTACTTC. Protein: CAWSVLGGERETQYF. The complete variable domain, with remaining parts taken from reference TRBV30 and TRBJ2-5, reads SQTIHQWPATLVQPVGSPLSLECTVEGTSNPNLYWYRQAAGRGLQLLFYSVGIGQISSEVPQNLSASRPQDRQFILSSKKLLLSDSGFYLCAWSVLGGERETQYFGPGTRLLVL.